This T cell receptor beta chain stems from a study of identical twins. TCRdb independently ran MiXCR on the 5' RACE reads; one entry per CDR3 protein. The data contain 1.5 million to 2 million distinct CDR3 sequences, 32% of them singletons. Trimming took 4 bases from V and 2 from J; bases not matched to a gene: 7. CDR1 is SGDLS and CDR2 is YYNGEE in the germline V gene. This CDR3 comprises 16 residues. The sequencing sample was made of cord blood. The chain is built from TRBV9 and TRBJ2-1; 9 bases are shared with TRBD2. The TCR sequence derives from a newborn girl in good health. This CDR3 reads CASSPHSGSTYNEQFF. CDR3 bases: TGTGCCAGCAGCCCCCATAGCGGGAGCACCTACAATGAGCAGTTCTTC.